This TCR beta chain was captured in a study of shared clonotypes between healthy human individuals. Broader study findings: Sampling involved blood alone; tissue repertoires likely differ.

Original data processing: ImmunoSEQ yielded junction-only sequences lacking quality scores, so filtering differed. The repertoire was sequenced with immunoSEQ multiplex PCR; TCRdb's copy has only in-frame clones and lacks some. Clonal size and the V and J genes are those of that table, whereas D and trimming came from the DNA. The table records 2 million to 2.5 million clones, approximately 95% of them present only once. Note on this clone: Its antigen is unknown.

V was clipped by 4 bases and J by 4 bases, with 17 bases between them. CDR1 is SEHNR, CDR2 FQNEAQ, per germline (reference sequence). The CDR3 has 16 amino acids. What was sequenced was naive CD4+ T cells sorted from blood. Subset meaning: CD45RA+ positively selected. The chain couples TRBV7-9 to TRBJ2-4; tentative D call: TRBD2 (7 bases). The TCR was taken from a man aged 18 to 30 in good health. The DNA of the CDR3 is TGTGCCAGCAGCTACCTTGAGGCGGGGGCAAAAAACATTCAGTACTTC. It codes for CASSYLEAGAKNIQYF.